This is a list of T cell receptor beta chains from one sample in a study of shared clonotypes between healthy human individuals. Using immunoSEQ multiplex PCR, the repertoire was profiled, and TCRdb retains in-frame clones only, with some absent. The sample contains some 1.1 million clones, around 77% of which appear only once. The sequenced material came from memory CD4+ T cells from PBMCs. The receptor set was obtained from a man aged 18 to 29 in good health. Some clones in this sample may be carry-over from other donors' samples. Both conserved end residues are part of each CDR3. The D gene is left open where the match is weak. Clone size is given for some rows only: seen once, a few or many times, or a class if the clone is expanded.

CDR3nt,CDR3aa,abundance,v_gene,d_gene,j_gene
TGTGCCAGTTCCCGCGGGACTAGCGGGAGTCGTAAGTTCTTC,CASSRGTSGSRKFF,NA,TRBV4-2,TRBD2,TRBJ2-1
TGTGCCAGCAGTTCCCCAGTCGGGGGAAGCTCCTACGAGCAGTACTTC,CASSSPVGGSSYEQYF,NA,TRBV28,NA,TRBJ2-7
TGCGCCAGCAGCTTGTTTCTGCCGAACACCGGGGAGCTGTTTTTT,CASSLFLPNTGELFF,NA,TRBV5-1,NA,TRBJ2-2
TGTGCCAGCAGCCAATCCCTCAACACCGGGGAGCTGTTTTTT,CASSQSLNTGELFF,once,TRBV14,NA,TRBJ2-2
TGCGCCAGCAGTTCCAACAGGGAGACGAACACCGGGGAGCTGTTTTTT,CASSSNRETNTGELFF,NA,TRBV10-1,NA,TRBJ2-2
TGTGCCAGCAGTATCGGGCAGGGAAGTGGCTACACCTTC,CASSIGQGSGYTF,NA,TRBV6-5,NA,TRBJ1-2
TGTGCCAGCAGCTTATCTTCAGGGGACGAAAAACTGTTTTTT,CASSLSSGDEKLFF,once,TRBV7-9,NA,TRBJ1-4
TGTGCCAGCAGGCCGATTAGGACGAACACTGAAGCTTTCTTT,CASRPIRTNTEAFF,few,TRBV27,NA,TRBJ1-1
TGTGCCAGCAGTGATTCCCCGACAGGGGGAAGGCCCCTCCACTTT,CASSDSPTGGRPLHF,NA,TRBV6-1,TRBD1,TRBJ1-6
TGTGCCAGCAGCTTGGGAGGGACAGGGGTCACTGAAGCTTTCTTT,CASSLGGTGVTEAFF,NA,TRBV5-4,TRBD1,TRBJ1-1
TGCGCCAGCAGCAGAGGACTAGCGGGAGGCAATGAGCAGTTCTTC,CASSRGLAGGNEQFF,NA,TRBV5-1,TRBD2,TRBJ2-1
TGTGACAGCAGAGCAGGACAGGCCGCGGAGACCCAGTACTTC,CDSRAGQAAETQYF,NA,TRBV7-2,TRBD1,TRBJ2-5
TGTGCCAGCTCACCACTGAGGGAAGGTACAGATACGCAGTATTTT,CASSPLREGTDTQYF,NA,TRBV18,NA,TRBJ2-3
TGCGCCAGCAGCTTGGTGGTAGCGGGACAGGAGACCCAGTACTTC,CASSLVVAGQETQYF,NA,TRBV5-1,NA,TRBJ2-5
TGTGCCAGCAGCTCAGTAGAGGGCCCTTCCTACAATGAGCAGTTCTTC,CASSSVEGPSYNEQFF,NA,TRBV7-3,NA,TRBJ2-1
TGTGCCAGCTCAAGAGACAGGGGGATCTCCTATAATTCACCCCTCCACTTT,CASSRDRGISYNSPLHF,NA,TRBV18,TRBD1,TRBJ1-6
TGCAGCGTTGACCCCCGTTATGAGTCCCACTATGGCTACACCTTC,CSVDPRYESHYGYTF,NA,TRBV29-1,NA,TRBJ1-2
TGTGCCAGCAGCCAAGGGACTAGCGGGAGTGGTGAGCAGTTCTTC,CASSQGTSGSGEQFF,NA,TRBV5-4,TRBD2,TRBJ2-1
TGTGCCAGCAGCTTAGCATTTCAGGCCGGGACAGGGACGACTATGAACACTGAAGCTTTCTTT,CASSLAFQAGTGTTMNTEAFF,NA,TRBV7-8,TRBD1,TRBJ1-1
TGTGCCAGCAGGCCAGGGGGCGCGGACACCGGGGAGCTGTTTTTT,CASRPGGADTGELFF,once,TRBV7-2,TRBD1,TRBJ2-2
TGTGCCAGCAGTTTCGTCCAGGGCGGCACTGAAGCTTTCTTT,CASSFVQGGTEAFF,NA,TRBV28,NA,TRBJ1-1
TGTGCCAGCAGCCCCCGACCGGACAGGGCCAATGAGCAGTTCTTC,CASSPRPDRANEQFF,many,TRBV7-9,TRBD1,TRBJ2-1
TGTGCCAGCAGTGAAGGGCAGTCCGGTCAGCCCCAGCATTTT,CASSEGQSGQPQHF,NA,TRBV6-1,NA,TRBJ1-5
TGTGCCAGCACCCCGGGGCTAGCGGAAGAGACCCAGTACTTC,CASTPGLAEETQYF,once,TRBV9,TRBD2,TRBJ2-5
TGCGCCAGCAGCCGAGGCGCCGGCCAGCCCCAGCATTTT,CASSRGAGQPQHF,once,TRBV4-1,NA,TRBJ1-5
TGTGCCAGCAGTCGGGCTAGCGGGGACATCACAGATACGCAGTATTTT,CASSRASGDITDTQYF,few,TRBV28,TRBD2,TRBJ2-3
TGTGCCAGCAAACCGGGACTAGCCTCCTACGAGCAGTACTTC,CASKPGLASYEQYF,NA,TRBV6-5,TRBD2,TRBJ2-7
TGTGCCAGCACTCCAGGGAGGGCCCTCGAGACCCAGTACTTC,CASTPGRALETQYF,NA,TRBV5-5,TRBD2,TRBJ2-5
TGCGCCAGCAGCTTGGTGGTAGCGGGCTCCTACGAGCAGTACTTC,CASSLVVAGSYEQYF,NA,TRBV5-1,TRBD2,TRBJ2-7
TGTGCCAGCAGCTTGGGGGGCCAAGAGACCCAGTACTTC,CASSLGGQETQYF,NA,TRBV5-4,NA,TRBJ2-5
TGCGCCAGCAGCCAGGCGGGTAGCAATCAGCCCCAGCATTTT,CASSQAGSNQPQHF,NA,TRBV4-1,NA,TRBJ1-5
TGTGCCAGCAGCTTAACTAGCGGAAGCACAGATACGCAGTATTTT,CASSLTSGSTDTQYF,NA,TRBV7-3,NA,TRBJ2-3